This T cell receptor (beta chain) was recovered during a study of T cell changes during pregnancy in multiple sclerosis. This clone occurred a few times. CDR1 MDHEN and CDR2 SYDVKM come from the germline V gene. The germline V and J ends were trimmed by 3 bases and 1 base, with 15 bases remaining between them. This CDR3 has 16 residues. The data were produced by immunoSEQ multiplex PCR, yet TCRdb's version contains in-frame clones alone and is incomplete. The repertoire holds about 83,000 clones, with about 89% as singletons. The sample in question was PBMCs, obtained in the first trimester of pregnancy. V and J are TRBV28 and TRBJ1-1; D gene ambiguous. The source of this sequence is a female donor in good health, serving as a control in a pregnancy study. Some clones in this sample may be carry-over from other donors' samples. The CDR3 loop is CASSFTGWVWNTEAFF. The CDR3 region has the DNA TGTGCCAGCAGTTTTACGGGGTGGGTGTGGAACACTGAAGCTTTCTTT.